A selection of T cell receptor beta chains follows, all from one sample in a study of blood T cell repertoires in COVID-19. Sequenced by immunoSEQ multiplex PCR; TCRdb stores in-frame clones only, minus some. The sample contains some 200,000 clones, 70% to 90% of which appear only once. The sequenced sample was peripheral blood. These receptor sequences come from a woman under 30 who had recovered from COVID-19. Both conserved end residues are part of each CDR3. The D gene is left open where the match is weak. Clone size is not always given. Where it is, it says once, few, many or a class for expanded clones.

j_call: TRBJ1-1; d_call: TRBD1; clone_size: NA; v_call: TRBV5-1; cdr3_aa: CASSTGTGGGTEAFF; cdr3_nt: TGCGCCAGCAGCACAGGGACAGGAGGCGGCACTGAAGCTTTCTTT
j_call: TRBJ2-3; d_call: TRBD1; clone_size: NA; v_call: TRBV5-5; cdr3_aa: CASSLGADRVWTDTQYF; cdr3_nt: TGTGCCAGCAGCTTGGGGGCGGACAGGGTTTGGACAGATACGCAGTATTTT
j_call: TRBJ2-3; d_call: NA; clone_size: NA; v_call: TRBV29-1; cdr3_aa: CSARTDTTDTQYF; cdr3_nt: TGCAGCGCACGGACAGACACCACAGATACGCAGTATTTT
j_call: TRBJ2-5; d_call: NA; clone_size: NA; v_call: TRBV19; cdr3_aa: CASQTRRGNQETQYF; cdr3_nt: TGTGCCAGTCAGACCCGCCGAGGGAACCAAGAGACCCAGTACTTC
j_call: TRBJ1-4; d_call: NA; clone_size: NA; v_call: TRBV4-3; cdr3_aa: CASSQEIGGTPNEKLFF; cdr3_nt: TGCGCCAGCAGCCAAGAGATAGGAGGGACCCCTAATGAAAAACTGTTTTTT
j_call: TRBJ2-7; d_call: TRBD2; clone_size: few; v_call: TRBV20-1; cdr3_aa: CSAAGAYEQYF; cdr3_nt: TGCAGTGCCGCGGGGGCCTACGAGCAGTACTTC
j_call: TRBJ2-7; d_call: NA; clone_size: NA; v_call: TRBV9; cdr3_aa: CASSVRPGDLYEQYF; cdr3_nt: TGTGCCAGCAGCGTACGCCCAGGGGATCTCTACGAGCAGTACTTC
j_call: TRBJ2-1; d_call: NA; clone_size: NA; v_call: TRBV2; cdr3_aa: CASSSNSGTEQFF; cdr3_nt: TGTGCCAGCAGTAGTAACTCCGGGACAGAGCAGTTCTTC
j_call: TRBJ2-7; d_call: TRBD2; clone_size: few; v_call: TRBV5-1; cdr3_aa: CASSFTSGRKDEQYF; cdr3_nt: TGCGCCAGCAGCTTTACTAGCGGGAGGAAGGACGAGCAGTACTTC
j_call: TRBJ1-4; d_call: NA; clone_size: NA; v_call: TRBV5-5; cdr3_aa: CASRLGQSGNEKLFF; cdr3_nt: TGTGCCAGCAGGTTAGGACAGTCAGGAAATGAAAAACTGTTTTTT
j_call: TRBJ1-5; d_call: NA; clone_size: NA; v_call: TRBV5-6; cdr3_aa: CASSSQGRSNQPQHF; cdr3_nt: TGTGCCAGCAGCTCACAGGGACGGAGCAATCAGCCCCAGCATTTT
j_call: TRBJ1-1; d_call: NA; clone_size: NA; v_call: TRBV19; cdr3_aa: CASSNALNTEAFF; cdr3_nt: TGTGCCAGTAGTAACGCGCTGAACACTGAAGCTTTCTTT
j_call: TRBJ1-2; d_call: TRBD1; clone_size: NA; v_call: TRBV2; cdr3_aa: CASIARGDGYTF; cdr3_nt: TGTGCCAGCATAGCCAGGGGGGATGGCTACACCTTC
j_call: TRBJ1-3; d_call: NA; clone_size: once; v_call: TRBV15; cdr3_aa: CATSRTGGLAGNTIYF; cdr3_nt: TGTGCCACCAGCAGGACGGGGGGGCTAGCTGGAAACACCATATATTTT
j_call: TRBJ1-1; d_call: TRBD1; clone_size: NA; v_call: TRBV4-3; cdr3_aa: CASSQPGQGSTEAFF; cdr3_nt: TGCGCCAGCAGCCAACCGGGACAGGGGAGCACTGAAGCTTTCTTT
j_call: TRBJ1-3; d_call: NA; clone_size: NA; v_call: TRBV29-1; cdr3_aa: CSAMGVHSGNTIYF; cdr3_nt: TGCAGCGCAATGGGAGTCCACTCTGGAAACACCATATATTTT
j_call: TRBJ2-7; d_call: TRBD2; clone_size: NA; v_call: TRBV7-3; cdr3_aa: CASSLAGGYEQYF; cdr3_nt: TGTGCCAGCAGCTTAGCGGGAGGCTACGAGCAGTACTTC
j_call: TRBJ1-4; d_call: TRBD1; clone_size: NA; v_call: TRBV25-1; cdr3_aa: CASSATGGEKLFF; cdr3_nt: TGTGCCAGCAGTGCGACAGGGGGTGAAAAACTGTTTTTT
j_call: TRBJ2-2; d_call: NA; clone_size: NA; v_call: TRBV5-1; cdr3_aa: CASSLVQGNTGELFF; cdr3_nt: TGCGCCAGCAGCTTGGTCCAGGGAAACACCGGGGAGCTGTTTTTT
j_call: TRBJ2-5; d_call: NA; clone_size: NA; v_call: TRBV25-1; cdr3_aa: CASSAHRDTEGEETQYF; cdr3_nt: TGTGCCAGCAGTGCTCATCGGGACACCGAGGGGGAAGAGACCCAGTACTTC
j_call: TRBJ2-3; d_call: TRBD2; clone_size: NA; v_call: TRBV7-2; cdr3_aa: CASSPLREIRGDTQYF; cdr3_nt: TGTGCCAGCAGCCCCCTGCGGGAGATTCGAGGGGATACGCAGTATTTT
j_call: TRBJ2-7; d_call: TRBD2; clone_size: NA; v_call: TRBV7-3; cdr3_aa: CASSYTQTISGSQGEQYF; cdr3_nt: TGTGCCAGCAGCTACACCCAGACTATTAGCGGGAGTCAGGGCGAGCAGTACTTC
j_call: TRBJ1-2; d_call: NA; clone_size: NA; v_call: TRBV19; cdr3_aa: CASTPDRSYGYTF; cdr3_nt: TGTGCCAGTACCCCCGACAGAAGCTATGGCTACACCTTC
j_call: TRBJ2-7; d_call: TRBD2; clone_size: NA; v_call: TRBV2; cdr3_aa: CASIKPGLAGRYEQYF; cdr3_nt: TGTGCCAGCATCAAACCGGGACTAGCGGGAAGGTACGAGCAGTACTTC